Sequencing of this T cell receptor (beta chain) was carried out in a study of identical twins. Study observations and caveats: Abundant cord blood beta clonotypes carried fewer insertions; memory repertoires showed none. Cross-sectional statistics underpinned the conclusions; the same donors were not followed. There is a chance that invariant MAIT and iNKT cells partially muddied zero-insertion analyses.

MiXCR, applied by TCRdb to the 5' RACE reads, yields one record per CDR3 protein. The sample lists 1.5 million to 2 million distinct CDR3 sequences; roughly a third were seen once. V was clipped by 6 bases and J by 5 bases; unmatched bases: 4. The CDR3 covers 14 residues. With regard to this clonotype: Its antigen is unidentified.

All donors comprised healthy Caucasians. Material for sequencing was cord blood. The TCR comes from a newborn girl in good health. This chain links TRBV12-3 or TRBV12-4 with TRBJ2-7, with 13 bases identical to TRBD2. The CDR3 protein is CASRGTSGNNEQYF. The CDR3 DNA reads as TGTGCCAGCAGGGGGACTAGCGGGAACAACGAGCAGTACTTC.